The 10 T cell receptor beta chains given below trace back to one sample, sequenced in a study of post-analysis software for immune sequencing data. Unique molecular identifiers were present in the TCR beta cDNA libraries. TCRdb reprocessed the PCR reads with MiXCR, giving one entry per CDR3 protein. The sample records under 200,000 distinct CDR3 sequences, about 37% being singletons. This specimen was blood, taken after autologous hematopoietic stem cell transplantation. The receptors come from a girl between 5 and 17 years old with multiple sclerosis.

The sample holds many counts of this clonotype. The junction differs from germline at one of its ends, possibly a read error. The chain uses TRBV10-2 and TRBJ2-7; 7 bases are a match to TRBD1. The CDR3 runs 14 residues. Germline loops: CDR1 WSHSY, CDR2 SAAADI. CDR3 protein: CASTEGAETYEQYF. The CDR3 bases are TGCGCCAGCACTGAGGGGGCAGAAACCTACGAGCAGTACTTC.

The chain combines TRBV12-3 or TRBV12-4 with TRBJ1-2; 10 nucleotides line up with TRBD1. Trimming at V came to 10 bases and at J to 3 bases, leaving 5 bases not matched to a gene. CDR3 size: 13 residues. DNA of the CDR3: TGTGCCACCAGACAGGGGGCGGACTATGGCTACACCTTC. Translating it yields CATRQGADYGYTF.

The genes are TRBV5-1 and TRBJ2-1; D is unresolved. Germline loops: CDR1 SGHRS, CDR2 YFSETQ. The CDR3 covers 15 residues. V was clipped by 4 bases and J by 6 bases, with 17 bases between them. The CDR3 loop is CASSTEGISSNEQFF. The CDR3 region has the DNA TGCGCCAGCAGCACGGAAGGGATAAGTAGCAATGAGCAGTTCTTC.

This clonotype came up a few times. This sequence joins TRBV20-1 and TRBJ1-2, with D maybe TRBD1 (5 bases). Per germline, CDR1 DFQATT and CDR2 SNEGSKA (reference sequence). This CDR3 comprises 15 residues. The CDR3 protein is CISGAGPNFSYGYTF. The CDR3 region has the DNA TGCATCTCGGGCGCGGGACCTAACTTTTCCTATGGCTACACCTTC.

This clonotype was picked up many times. The chain has TRBV10-3 and TRBJ2-7, with 10 bases fitting TRBD1. J gave up 6 bases and V 6 bases, and 5 bases lay outside the gene matches. This CDR3 is 13 amino acids long. Germline V lookup: CDR1 ENHRY, CDR2 SYGVKD. The CDR3 nucleotides are TGTGCCATCAGCCGACGGACAGGGGGCGAGCAGTACTTC. This translates into CAISRRTGGEQYF.

The chain employs TRBV28 and TRBJ2-3; a weak D match, TRBD2 (6 bases). From germline, CDR1 is MDHEN and CDR2 SYDVKM. V was shortened by 6 bases and J by 0 bases, with 16 bases between the two germline ends. The CDR3 spans 16 residues. CDR3 loop: CASSRTSGTSTDTQYF. As DNA, the CDR3 is TGTGCCAGCAGCCGGACGTCTGGGACTAGCACAGATACGCAGTATTTT.

This clonotype was picked up a small number of times. The chain uses TRBV4-3 and TRBJ1-5; D is possibly TRBD1 (5 bases). Germline V gives CDR1 LGHNA, CDR2 YSLEER. V was pared by 0 bases and J by 2 bases, with 11 bases between. The CDR3 covers 16 residues. The CDR3 here is CASSQDPGVGNQPQHF. CDR3 bases: TGCGCCAGCAGCCAAGATCCGGGGGTTGGCAATCAGCCCCAGCATTTT.

This rearrangement joins TRBV27 to TRBJ2-7; TRBD1 agrees at 11 bases. This CDR3 comprises 13 residues. Germline CDR1 MNHEY, CDR2 SMNVEV (reference sequence). After removal of 8 bases from V and 4 bases from J, the junction contained 4 bases not matched to a gene. CDR3 amino acids: CASHGQGAYEQYF. The CDR3, as DNA: TGTGCCAGCCACGGACAGGGGGCGTACGAGCAGTACTTC.

The V gene is TRBV7-2, the J gene TRBJ1-5; D unclear. Trimming shortened V by 5 bases and J by 6 bases, and 11 bases separated the two germline ends. This CDR3 has 13 amino acids. Germline V gene data show CDR1 as SGHTA and CDR2 as FQGNSA. CDR3 amino acids: CASSLIKGQPQHF. The CDR3 coding sequence is TGTGCCAGCAGCCTAATTAAGGGTCAGCCCCAGCATTTT.

This clonotype has a handful of counts. This chain uses TRBV4-3 with TRBJ2-1, with 11 bases matching TRBD2. The CDR3 has 18 residues. With V trimmed by 1 base and J by 10 bases, 15 bases remained unmatched. Germline-derived CDR1 and CDR2 are LGHNA and YSLEER. The CDR3 loop reads CASSQAPLAGGPVGEQFF. The CDR3 nucleotides read TGCGCCAGCAGCCAAGCTCCTCTAGCGGGAGGCCCGGTAGGAGAGCAGTTCTTC.